The clone carrying this T cell receptor (beta chain) was seen a single time. Its antigen is not known. Only in-frame clones appear in the TCRdb table, and some are missing; sequencing was by immunoSEQ multiplex PCR. The sample has approximately 89,000 clones, around nine tenths seen once; the top ten hold over 2.5%. The data are from a study of T cell responses to AZD1222 COVID-19 vaccine. Study information: Timing groups of about 4 and about 12 weeks for second doses were pooled. Study-wide results and limits: After the peak T cell response, and only then, were repertoires sampled. Clonal diversity was possibly underestimated, and white British individuals and females predominated among donors. Increased Spike-specific TCR breadth and depth were observed after two AZD1222 doses.

Trimming took 7 bases from V and 0 from J; bases not matched to a gene: 6. Germline-derived CDR1 and CDR2 are SQVTM and ANQGSEA. This CDR3 contains 14 residues. The J gene is TRBJ1-3, the V gene TRBV29-1, with 7 bases aligning to TRBD1. The material was peripheral blood, obtained on day 0 of AZD1222 vaccination. The receptor was isolated from an adult in good health. In DNA form, the CDR3 reads TGCAGCGCCAAACAGGGGATCTCTGGAAACACCATATATTTT. This encodes CSAKQGISGNTIYF.